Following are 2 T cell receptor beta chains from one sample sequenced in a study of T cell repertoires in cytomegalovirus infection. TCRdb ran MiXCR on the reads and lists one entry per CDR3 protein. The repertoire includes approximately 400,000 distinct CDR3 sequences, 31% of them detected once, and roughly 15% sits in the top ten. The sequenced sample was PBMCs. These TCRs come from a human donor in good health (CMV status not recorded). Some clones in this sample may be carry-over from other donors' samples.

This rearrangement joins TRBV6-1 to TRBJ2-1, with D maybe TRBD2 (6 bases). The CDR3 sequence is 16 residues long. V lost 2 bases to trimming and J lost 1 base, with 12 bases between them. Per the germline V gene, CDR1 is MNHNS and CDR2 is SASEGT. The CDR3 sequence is CASSERYRGSYNEQFF. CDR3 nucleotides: TGTGCCAGCAGTGAACGTTACCGGGGGTCCTACAATGAGCAGTTCTTC.

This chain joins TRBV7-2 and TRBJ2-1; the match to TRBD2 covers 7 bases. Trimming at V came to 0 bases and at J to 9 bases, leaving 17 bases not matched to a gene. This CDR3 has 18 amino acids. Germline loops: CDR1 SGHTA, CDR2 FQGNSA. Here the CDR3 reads CASSLALGGGLIVGEQFF. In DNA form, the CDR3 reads TGTGCCAGCAGCTTAGCGCTAGGCGGGGGTCTCATCGTAGGTGAGCAGTTCTTC.